This paragraph covers one T cell receptor beta chain sequence. No antigen is known for it. This specimen belongs to a study of PD-1 blockade in classical Hodgkin lymphoma. General study findings and limits: When set against healthy donors, newly diagnosed patients were reported to show lower baseline TCR diversity. Complete responders matched newly diagnosed patients in baseline diversity.

Each and every patient relapsed after autologous stem cell transplantation, and patients got differing brentuximab vedotin exposure. Trimming left V 2 bases short and J 4 bases short, with 15 bases between. Per the germline V gene, CDR1 is SGHRS and CDR2 is YFSETQ. This CDR3 contains 15 residues. Using immunoSEQ multiplex PCR, the repertoire was profiled, and TCRdb retains in-frame clones only, with some absent. The repertoire holds 47,000 or so clones, around 66% seen once, with 11% in the top ten. V and J are TRBV5-1 and TRBJ1-1, with D possibly being TRBD1 (6 bases). Sequenced material: peripheral blood mononuclear cells (PBMCs), taken at baseline. The TCR comes from a human donor with classical Hodgkin lymphoma. The CDR3 region is CASSFFGGEGTEAFF. The DNA for the CDR3 is TGCGCCAGCAGCTTCTTTGGGGGCGAGGGCACTGAAGCTTTCTTT. The full variable domain, in which reference TRBV5-1 and TRBJ1-1 provide the parts outside the CDR3, is KAGVTQTPRYLIKTRGQQVTLSCSPISGHRSVSWYQQTPGQGLQFLFEYFSETQRNKGNFPGRFSGRQFSNSRSEMNVSTLELGDSALYLCASSFFGGEGTEAFFGQGTRLTVV.